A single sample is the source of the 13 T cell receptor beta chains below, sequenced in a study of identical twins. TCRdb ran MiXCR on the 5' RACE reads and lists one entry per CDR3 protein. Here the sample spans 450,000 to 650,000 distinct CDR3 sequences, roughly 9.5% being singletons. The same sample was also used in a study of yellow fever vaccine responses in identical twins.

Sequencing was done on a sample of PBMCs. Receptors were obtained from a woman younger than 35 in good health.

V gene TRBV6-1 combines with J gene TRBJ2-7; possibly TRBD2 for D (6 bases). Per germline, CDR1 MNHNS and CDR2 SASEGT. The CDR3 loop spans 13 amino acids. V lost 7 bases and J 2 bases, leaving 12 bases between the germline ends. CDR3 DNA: TGTGCCAGCATAAGCGGGCCACCCTACGAGCAGTACTTC. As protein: CASISGPPYEQYF.

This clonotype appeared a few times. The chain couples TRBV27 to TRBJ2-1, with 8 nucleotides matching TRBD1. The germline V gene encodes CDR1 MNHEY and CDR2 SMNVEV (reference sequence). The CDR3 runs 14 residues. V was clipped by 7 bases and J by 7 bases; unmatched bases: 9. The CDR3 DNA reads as TGTGCCAGCATGAGAGGACAGGGTTCTAATGAGCAGTTCTTC. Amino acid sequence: CASMRGQGSNEQFF.

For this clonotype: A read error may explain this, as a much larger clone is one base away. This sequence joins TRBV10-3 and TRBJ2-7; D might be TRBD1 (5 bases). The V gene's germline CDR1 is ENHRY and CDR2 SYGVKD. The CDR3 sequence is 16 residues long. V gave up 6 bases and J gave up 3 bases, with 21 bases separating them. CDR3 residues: CAIRDHNKGYDYEQYF. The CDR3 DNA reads TGTGCCATCAGGGACCATAACAAGGGGTACGACTACGAGCAGTACTTC.

The CDR3 is CASSLPQGGNSAEAFF. DNA for the CDR3: TGCGCCAGCAGCTTGCCACAGGGTGGAAACTCGGCTGAAGCTTTCTTT. The V and J genes are TRBV5-1 and TRBJ1-1; a possible D gene is TRBD1 (6 bases). The CDR3 is made up of 16 amino acids. Germline CDR1 SGHRS, CDR2 YFSETQ. V lost 1 base and J lost 6, with 19 bases in between.

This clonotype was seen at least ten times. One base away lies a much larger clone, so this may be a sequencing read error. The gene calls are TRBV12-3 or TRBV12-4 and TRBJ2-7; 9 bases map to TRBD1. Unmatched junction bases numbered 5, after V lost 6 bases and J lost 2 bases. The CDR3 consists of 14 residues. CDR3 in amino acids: CASRPRQGAYEQYF. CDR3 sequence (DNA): TGTGCCAGCAGGCCACGACAGGGGGCCTACGAGCAGTACTTC.

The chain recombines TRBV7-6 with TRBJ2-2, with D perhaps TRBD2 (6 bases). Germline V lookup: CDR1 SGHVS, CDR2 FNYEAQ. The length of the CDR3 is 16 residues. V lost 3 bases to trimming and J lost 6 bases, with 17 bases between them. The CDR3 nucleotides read TGTGCCAGCAGCTTTGGGACTGCTAGCGTGGCCGGGGAGCTGTTTTTT. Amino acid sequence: CASSFGTASVAGELFF.

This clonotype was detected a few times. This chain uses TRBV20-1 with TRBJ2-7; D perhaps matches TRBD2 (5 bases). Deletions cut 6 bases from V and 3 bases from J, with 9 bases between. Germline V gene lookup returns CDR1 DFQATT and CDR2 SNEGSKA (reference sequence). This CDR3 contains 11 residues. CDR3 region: CSAPGNYEQYF. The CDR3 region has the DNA TGCAGTGCACCGGGGAACTACGAGCAGTACTTC.

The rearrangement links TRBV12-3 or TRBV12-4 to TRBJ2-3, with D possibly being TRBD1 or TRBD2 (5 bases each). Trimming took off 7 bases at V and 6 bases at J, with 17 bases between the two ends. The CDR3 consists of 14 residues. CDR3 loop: CASTLWGLGDTQYF. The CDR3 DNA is TGTGCCAGCACTCTCTGGGGGTTAGGGGATACGCAGTATTTT.

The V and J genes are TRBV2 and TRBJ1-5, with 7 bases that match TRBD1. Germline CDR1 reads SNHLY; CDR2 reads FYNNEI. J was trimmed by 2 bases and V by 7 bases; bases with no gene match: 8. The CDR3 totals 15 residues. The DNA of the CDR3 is TGTGCCAGCACGGGGGACAGCCCGGGCAATCAGCCCCAGCATTTT. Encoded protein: CASTGDSPGNQPQHF.

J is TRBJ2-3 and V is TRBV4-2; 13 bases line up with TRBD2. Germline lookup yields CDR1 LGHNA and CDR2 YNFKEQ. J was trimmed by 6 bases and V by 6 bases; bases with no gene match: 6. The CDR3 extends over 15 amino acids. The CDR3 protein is CASRGLAGPLDTQYF. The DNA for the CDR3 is TGTGCCAGCAGGGGACTAGCGGGGCCCCTGGATACGCAGTATTTT.

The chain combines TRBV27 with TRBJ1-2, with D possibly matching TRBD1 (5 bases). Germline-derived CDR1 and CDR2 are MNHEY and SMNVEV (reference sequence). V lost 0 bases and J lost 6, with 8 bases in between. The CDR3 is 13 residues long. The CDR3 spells CASSLSAGNGYTF. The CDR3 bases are TGTGCCAGCAGTTTATCGGCAGGGAATGGCTACACCTTC.

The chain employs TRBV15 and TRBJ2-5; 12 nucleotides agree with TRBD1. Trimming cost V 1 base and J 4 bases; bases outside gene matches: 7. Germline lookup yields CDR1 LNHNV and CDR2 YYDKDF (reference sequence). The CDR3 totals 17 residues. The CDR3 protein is CATSRVGTGGWGETQYF. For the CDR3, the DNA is TGTGCCACCAGCAGAGTCGGGACAGGGGGCTGGGGAGAGACCCAGTACTTC.

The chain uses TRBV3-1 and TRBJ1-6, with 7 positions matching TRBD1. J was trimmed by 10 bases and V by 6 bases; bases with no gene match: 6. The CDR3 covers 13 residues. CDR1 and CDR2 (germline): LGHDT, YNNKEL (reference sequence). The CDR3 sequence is CASSDFRGSPLHF. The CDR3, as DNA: TGTGCCAGCAGTGATTTCAGGGGGTCACCCCTCCACTTT. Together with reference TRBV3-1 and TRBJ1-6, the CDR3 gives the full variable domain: DTAVSQTPKYLVTQMGNDKSIKCEQNLGHDTMYWYKQDSKKFLKIMFSYNNKELIINETVPNRFSPKSPDKAHLNLHINSLELGDSAVYFCASSDFRGSPLHFGNGTRLTVT.